This paragraph covers one TCR beta chain sequence. Clones were sequenced by immunoSEQ multiplex PCR, and TCRdb holds only the in-frame ones, with some missing. The sample records some 300,000 clones, 85% to 90% being singletons. These data originate in a study of blood T cell repertoires in COVID-19. The CDR3 spans 15 residues. Germline V gene sequence: CDR1 SGHTA, CDR2 FQGNSA. The junction had 10 bases not matched to a gene; V was cut back by 9 bases and J by 3 bases. V and J are TRBV7-2 and TRBJ2-1, with TRBD2 identical over 8 bases. This sequence was found in a man aged 30-40 years who had recovered from COVID-19. The sequenced sample was PBMCs or T cells enriched from blood (not recorded which). This chain's CDR3 is CASAPRGGRYNEQFF. In DNA form, the CDR3 reads TGTGCCAGTGCTCCCCGGGGGGGCCGCTACAATGAGCAGTTCTTC.